Listed here is a single T cell receptor beta chain. Its antigen is currently unknown. The protocol was immunoSEQ multiplex PCR, while the TCRdb copy is restricted to in-frame clones and leaves out a portion. This sample has around 75,000 clones, with roughly 88% found just once. The data stem from a study of identifying expanded T cells in peripheral blood. General study points: Technical replicates showed 0.9 to 1.5 changed clones; two weeks roughly 18; four weeks 19.

During the collection period, no donor immune events like infections were recorded. This CDR3 is built from 16 residues. Trimming shortened V by 4 bases and J by 3 bases, and 19 bases separated the two germline ends. The germline CDR1 and CDR2 sequences are SGHKS and YYEKEE (reference sequence). The source of this sequence is a person aged 18 to 75 in good health. Sample: blood. V gene TRBV5-5 combines with J gene TRBJ1-1, with D hard to call. DNA for the CDR3: TGTGCCAGCAGCCTAACGCCAAGGATGGCTGACACTGAAGCTTTCTTT. Amino acids: CASSLTPRMADTEAFF.